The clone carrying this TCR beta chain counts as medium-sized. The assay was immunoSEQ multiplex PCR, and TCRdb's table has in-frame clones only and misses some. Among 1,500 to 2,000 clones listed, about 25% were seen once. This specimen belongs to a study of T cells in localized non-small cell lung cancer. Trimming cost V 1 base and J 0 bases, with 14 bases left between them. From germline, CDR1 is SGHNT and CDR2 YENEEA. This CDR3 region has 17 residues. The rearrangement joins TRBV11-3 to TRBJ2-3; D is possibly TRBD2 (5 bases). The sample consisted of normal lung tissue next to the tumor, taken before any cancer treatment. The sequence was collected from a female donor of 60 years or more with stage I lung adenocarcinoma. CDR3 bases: TGTGCCAGCAGCTTAGTTGGGCGTGGCGGGAGCACAGATACGCAGTATTTT. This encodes CASSLVGRGGSTDTQYF.